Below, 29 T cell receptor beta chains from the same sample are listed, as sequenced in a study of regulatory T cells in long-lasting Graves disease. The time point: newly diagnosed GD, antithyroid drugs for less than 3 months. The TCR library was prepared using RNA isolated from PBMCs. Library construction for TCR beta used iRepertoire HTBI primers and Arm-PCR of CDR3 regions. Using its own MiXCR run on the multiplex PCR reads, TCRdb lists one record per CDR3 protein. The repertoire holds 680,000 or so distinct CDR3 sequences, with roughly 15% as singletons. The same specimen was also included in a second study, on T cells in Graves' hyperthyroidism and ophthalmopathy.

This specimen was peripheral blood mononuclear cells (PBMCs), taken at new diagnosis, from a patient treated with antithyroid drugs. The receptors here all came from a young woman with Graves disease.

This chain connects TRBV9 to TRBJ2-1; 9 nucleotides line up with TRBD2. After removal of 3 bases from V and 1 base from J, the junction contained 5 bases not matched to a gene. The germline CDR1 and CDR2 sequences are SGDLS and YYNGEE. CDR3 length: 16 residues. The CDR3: CASSAGREGSYNEQFF. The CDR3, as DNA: TGTGCCAGCAGCGCCGGGCGGGAGGGGTCCTACAATGAGCAGTTCTTC.

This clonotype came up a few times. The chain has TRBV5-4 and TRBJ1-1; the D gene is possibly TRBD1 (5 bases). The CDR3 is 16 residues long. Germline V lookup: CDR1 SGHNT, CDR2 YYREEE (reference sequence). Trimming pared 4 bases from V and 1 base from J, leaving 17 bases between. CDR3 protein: CASSLDWAGTNTEAFF. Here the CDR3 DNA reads TGTGCCAGCAGCCTGGATTGGGCAGGGACGAACACTGAAGCTTTCTTT.

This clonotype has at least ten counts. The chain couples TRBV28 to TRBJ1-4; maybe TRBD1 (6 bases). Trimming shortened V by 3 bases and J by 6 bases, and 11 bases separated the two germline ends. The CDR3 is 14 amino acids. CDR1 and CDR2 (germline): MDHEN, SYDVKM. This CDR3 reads CASSFRGGDEKLFF. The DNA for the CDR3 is TGTGCCAGCAGTTTTAGGGGGGGCGATGAAAAACTGTTTTTT.

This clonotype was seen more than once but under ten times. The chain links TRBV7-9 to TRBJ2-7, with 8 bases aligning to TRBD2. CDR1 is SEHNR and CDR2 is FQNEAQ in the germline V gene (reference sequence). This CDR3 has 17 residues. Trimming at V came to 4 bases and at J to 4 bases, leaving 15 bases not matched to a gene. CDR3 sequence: CASSSGGLAALKYEQYF. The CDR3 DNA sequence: TGTGCCAGCAGCTCGGGGGGGTTGGCGGCCCTTAAATACGAGCAGTACTTC.

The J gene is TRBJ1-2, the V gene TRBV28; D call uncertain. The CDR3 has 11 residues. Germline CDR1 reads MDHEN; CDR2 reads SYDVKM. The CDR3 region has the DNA TGTAGCACGGAAAATAACTATGGCTACACCTTC. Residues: CSTENNYGYTF.

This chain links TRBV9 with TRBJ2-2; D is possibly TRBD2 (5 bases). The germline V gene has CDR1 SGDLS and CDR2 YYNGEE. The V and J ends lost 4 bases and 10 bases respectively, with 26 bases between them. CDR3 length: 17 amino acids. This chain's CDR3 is CASSPLRVTGLPAELFF. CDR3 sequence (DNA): TGTGCCAGCAGCCCCTTGCGGGTCACCGGCTTACCCGCGGAGCTGTTTTTT.

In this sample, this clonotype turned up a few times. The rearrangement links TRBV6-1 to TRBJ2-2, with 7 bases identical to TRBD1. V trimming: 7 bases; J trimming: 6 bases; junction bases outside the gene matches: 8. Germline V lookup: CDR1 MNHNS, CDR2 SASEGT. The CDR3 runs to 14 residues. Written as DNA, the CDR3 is TGTGCCAGCATTCCAGGGGGTGTATCCGGGGAGCTGTTTTTT. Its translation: CASIPGGVSGELFF.

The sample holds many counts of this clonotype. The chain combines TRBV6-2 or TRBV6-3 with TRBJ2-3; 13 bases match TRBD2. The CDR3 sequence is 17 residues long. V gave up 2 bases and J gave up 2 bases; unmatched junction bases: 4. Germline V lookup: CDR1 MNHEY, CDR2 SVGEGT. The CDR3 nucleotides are TGTGCCAGCAGTTACGGAGGACTAGCGGGAGTCACAGATACGCAGTATTTT. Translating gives CASSYGGLAGVTDTQYF.

CDR3 sequence: CASSEAGGKTDTQYF. As DNA, the CDR3 is TGTGCCAGCAGTGAAGCGGGAGGCAAGACAGATACGCAGTATTTT. The chain links TRBV6-4 to TRBJ2-3, with 9 bases lining up with TRBD2. The CDR3 spans 15 residues. The ends lost 3 bases at V and 3 bases at J; junction bases unmatched: 4. The V gene's germline CDR1 is MRHNA and CDR2 SNTAGT.

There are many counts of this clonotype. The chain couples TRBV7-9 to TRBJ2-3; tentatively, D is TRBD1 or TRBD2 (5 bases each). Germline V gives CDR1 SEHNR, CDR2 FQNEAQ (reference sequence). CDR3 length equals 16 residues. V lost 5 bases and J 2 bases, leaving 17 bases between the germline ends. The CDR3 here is CASSTNGAELTDTQYF. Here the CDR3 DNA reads TGTGCCAGCAGCACAAACGGGGCAGAACTCACAGATACGCAGTATTTT.

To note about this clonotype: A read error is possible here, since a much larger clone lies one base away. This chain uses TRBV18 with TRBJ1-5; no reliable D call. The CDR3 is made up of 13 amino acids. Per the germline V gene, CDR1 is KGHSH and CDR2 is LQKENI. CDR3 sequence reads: CANSLSQAGSQHF. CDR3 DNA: TGTGCCAACTCACTGTCTCAGGCTGGGTCCCAGCATTTT.

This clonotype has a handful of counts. As DNA, the CDR3 is TGTGCCAGCAGCTTAGTGGCTAGTCCTCTGGGCACAGATACGCAGTATTTT. It encodes CASSLVASPLGTDTQYF. The chain employs TRBV11-2 and TRBJ2-3; D remains ambiguous. Germline-derived CDR1 and CDR2 are SGHAT and FQNNGV. The CDR3 totals 17 residues. Deletions cut 1 base from V and 1 base from J, with 15 bases between.

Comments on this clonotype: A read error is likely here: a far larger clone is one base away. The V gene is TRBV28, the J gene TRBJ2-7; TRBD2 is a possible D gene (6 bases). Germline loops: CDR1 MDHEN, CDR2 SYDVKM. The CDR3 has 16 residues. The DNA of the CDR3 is TGTGCCAGCATCCTCAAACCGGGACTGGCCTCCTGCGAGCAGTACTTC. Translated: CASILKPGLASCEQYF.

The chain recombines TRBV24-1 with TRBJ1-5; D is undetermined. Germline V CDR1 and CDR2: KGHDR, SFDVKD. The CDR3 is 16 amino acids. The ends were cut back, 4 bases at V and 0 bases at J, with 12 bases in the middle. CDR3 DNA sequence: TGTGCCACCAGTGACGTTCAGAGCCCTAGCAATCAGCCCCAGCATTTT. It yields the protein CATSDVQSPSNQPQHF.

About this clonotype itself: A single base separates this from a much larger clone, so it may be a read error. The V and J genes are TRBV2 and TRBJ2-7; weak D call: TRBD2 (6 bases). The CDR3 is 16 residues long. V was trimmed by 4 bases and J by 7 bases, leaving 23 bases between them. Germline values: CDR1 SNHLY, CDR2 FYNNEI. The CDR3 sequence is CASSVLGGNSYNEQYF. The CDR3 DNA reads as TGTGCCAGCAGTGTACTCGGCGGGAACTCCTACAATGAGCAGTACTTC.

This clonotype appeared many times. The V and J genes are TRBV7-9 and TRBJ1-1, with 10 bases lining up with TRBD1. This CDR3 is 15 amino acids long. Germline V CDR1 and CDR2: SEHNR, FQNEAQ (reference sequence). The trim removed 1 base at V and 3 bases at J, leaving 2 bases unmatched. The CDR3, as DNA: TGTGCCAGCAGCTTAGGACAGGGGGCGTACACTGAAGCTTTCTTT. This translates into CASSLGQGAYTEAFF.

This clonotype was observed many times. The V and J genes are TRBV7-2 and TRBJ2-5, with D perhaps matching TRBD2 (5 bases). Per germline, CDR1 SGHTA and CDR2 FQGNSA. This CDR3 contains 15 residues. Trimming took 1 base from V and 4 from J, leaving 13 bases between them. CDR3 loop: CASSLGGRTLETQYF. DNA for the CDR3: TGTGCCAGCAGCTTAGGAGGGAGAACTTTAGAGACCCAGTACTTC.

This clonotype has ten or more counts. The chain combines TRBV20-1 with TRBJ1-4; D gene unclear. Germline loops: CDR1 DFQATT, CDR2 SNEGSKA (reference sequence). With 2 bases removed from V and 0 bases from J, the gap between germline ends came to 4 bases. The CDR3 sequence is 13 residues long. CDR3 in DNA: TGCAGTGCTAGAAGCCCAACTAATGAAAAACTGTTTTTT. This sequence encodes CSARSPTNEKLFF.

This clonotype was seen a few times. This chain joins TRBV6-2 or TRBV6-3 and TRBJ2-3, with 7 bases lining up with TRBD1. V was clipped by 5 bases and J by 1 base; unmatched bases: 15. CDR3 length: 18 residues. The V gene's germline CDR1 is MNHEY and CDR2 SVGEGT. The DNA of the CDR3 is TGTGCCAGCAGTGAACAAGGGACAGTGAATATTCGCACAGATACGCAGTATTTT. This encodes CASSEQGTVNIRTDTQYF.

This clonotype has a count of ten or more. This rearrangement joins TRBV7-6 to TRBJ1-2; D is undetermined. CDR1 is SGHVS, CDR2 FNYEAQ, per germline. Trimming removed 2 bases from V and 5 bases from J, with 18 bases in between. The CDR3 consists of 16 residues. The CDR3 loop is CASSLFGFTYWYGYTF. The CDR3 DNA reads TGTGCCAGCAGCTTATTTGGCTTTACCTATTGGTATGGCTACACCTTC.

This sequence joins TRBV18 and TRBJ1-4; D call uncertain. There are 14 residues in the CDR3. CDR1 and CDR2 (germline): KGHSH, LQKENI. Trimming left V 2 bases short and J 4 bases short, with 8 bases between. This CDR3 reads CASSPNGLNEKLFF. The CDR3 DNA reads TGTGCCAGCTCACCAAACGGCCTTAATGAAAAACTGTTTTTT.

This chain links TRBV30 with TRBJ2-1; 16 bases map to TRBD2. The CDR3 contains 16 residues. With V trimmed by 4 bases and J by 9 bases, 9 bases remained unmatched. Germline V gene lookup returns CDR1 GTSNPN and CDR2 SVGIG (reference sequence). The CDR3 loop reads CAWTLGLAGGPSEQFF. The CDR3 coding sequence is TGTGCCTGGACCCTGGGACTAGCGGGAGGGCCGAGTGAGCAGTTCTTC.

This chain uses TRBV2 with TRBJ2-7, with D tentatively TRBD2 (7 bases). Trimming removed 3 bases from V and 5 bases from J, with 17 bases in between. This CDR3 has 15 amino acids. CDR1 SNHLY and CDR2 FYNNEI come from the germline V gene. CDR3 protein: CASSDLYGGRHEQYF. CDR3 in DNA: TGTGCCAGCAGTGACCTATACGGGGGGCGCCACGAGCAGTACTTC.

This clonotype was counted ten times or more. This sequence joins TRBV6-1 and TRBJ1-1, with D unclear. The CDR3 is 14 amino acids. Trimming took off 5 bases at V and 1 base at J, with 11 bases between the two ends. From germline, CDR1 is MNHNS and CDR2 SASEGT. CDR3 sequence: CASSTSRSNTEAFF. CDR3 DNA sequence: TGTGCCAGCAGTACCTCCCGGTCGAACACTGAAGCTTTCTTT.

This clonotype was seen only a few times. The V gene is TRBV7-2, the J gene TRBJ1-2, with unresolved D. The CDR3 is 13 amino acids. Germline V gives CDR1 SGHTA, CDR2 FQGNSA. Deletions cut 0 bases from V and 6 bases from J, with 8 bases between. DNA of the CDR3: TGTGCCAGCAGCTTAGCCGGCGTCGATGGCTACACCTTC. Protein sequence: CASSLAGVDGYTF. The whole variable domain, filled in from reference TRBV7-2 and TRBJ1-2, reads GAGVSQSPSNKVTEKGKDVELRCDPISGHTALYWYRQSLGQGLEFLIYFQGNSAPDKSGLPSDRFSAERTGGSVSTLTIQRTQQEDSAVYLCASSLAGVDGYTFGSGTRLTVV.

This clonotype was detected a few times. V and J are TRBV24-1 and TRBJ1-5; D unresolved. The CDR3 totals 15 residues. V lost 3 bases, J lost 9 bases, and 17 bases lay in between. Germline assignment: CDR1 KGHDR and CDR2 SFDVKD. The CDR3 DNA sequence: TGTGCCACCAGTGATACGACCTCCCCGGGAGGGCCCCAGCATTTT. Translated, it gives CATSDTTSPGGPQHF.

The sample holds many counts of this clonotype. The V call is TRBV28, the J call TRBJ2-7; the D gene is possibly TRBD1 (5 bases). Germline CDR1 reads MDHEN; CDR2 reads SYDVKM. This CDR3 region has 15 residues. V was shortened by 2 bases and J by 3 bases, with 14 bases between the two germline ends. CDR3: CASSLSSAGNYEQYF. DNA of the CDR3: TGTGCCAGCAGTTTAAGTAGTGCAGGGAACTACGAGCAGTACTTC.

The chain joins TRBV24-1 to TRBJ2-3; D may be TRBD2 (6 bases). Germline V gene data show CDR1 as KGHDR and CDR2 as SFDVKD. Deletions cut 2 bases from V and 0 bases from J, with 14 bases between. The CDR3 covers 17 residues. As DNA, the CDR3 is TGTGCCACCAGTGATTCGTCGGGAGACTCCAGCACAGATACGCAGTATTTT. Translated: CATSDSSGDSSTDTQYF.

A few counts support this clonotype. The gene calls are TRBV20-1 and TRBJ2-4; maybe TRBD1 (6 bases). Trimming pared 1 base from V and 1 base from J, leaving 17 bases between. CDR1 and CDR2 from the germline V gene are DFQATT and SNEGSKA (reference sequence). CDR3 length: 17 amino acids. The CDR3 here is CSARVGGLQGAKNIQYF. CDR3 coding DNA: TGCAGTGCTAGAGTTGGAGGTCTTCAGGGGGCCAAAAACATTCAGTACTTC.